Sequencing of this T cell receptor beta chain was carried out in a study of T cells in women clearing cervical HPV infection. As to this clone: The read gets to within 3 residues of the CDR3 end, and the germline J gene fills in the rest.

V was shortened by 6 bases and J by 4 bases, with 16 bases between the two germline ends. This CDR3 is 15 amino acids long. Looked up from germline, CDR1 is LNHDA and CDR2 is SQIVND (reference sequence). The table came from immunoSEQ multiplex PCR; TCRdb's copy has only in-frame clones and leaves some out. The listing records some 40,000 clones. Sequences were obtained from blood buffy coat. This clonotype was obtained from a woman aged 18 to 75 with a cervical HPV16 infection that either progressed to CIN3+ or cleared (not recorded which). V usage is TRBV19 and J usage is TRBJ2-1; D possibly corresponds to TRBD2 (5 bases). The CDR3 DNA, read in part, is TGTGCCAGTAGCCCCCGACGGGGAACTTACAATGAG. This encodes CASSPRRGTYNE. The CDR3 reads in full as CASSPRRGTYNEQFF. Drawing the rest from reference TRBV19 and TRBJ2-1, the complete variable domain is DGGITQSPKYLFRKEGQNVTLSCEQNLNHDAMYWYRQDPGQGLRLIYYSQIVNDFQKGDIAEGYSVSREKKESFPLTVTSAQKNPTAFYLCASSPRRGTYNEQFFGPGTRLTVL.